This T cell receptor beta chain was sequenced for a study of siplizumab effects on memory and regulatory T cells. Measured with immunoSEQ multiplex PCR; TCRdb has only the in-frame clones, and not every one. In the table there are some 100,000 clones, roughly 96% of which are singletons. This CDR3 contains 16 residues. The trim removed 2 bases at V and 6 bases at J, leaving 4 bases unmatched. Germline CDR1 and CDR2: SGHTA and FQGTGA. The TCR comes from a human donor in good health. The J gene is TRBJ2-2, the V gene TRBV7-3; 12 nucleotides align to TRBD1. The sequencing sample was made of naive CD4+ T cells sorted from blood. CDR3 sequence: CASSLFGTGGSGELFF. The CDR3 DNA reads TGTGCCAGCAGCTTATTCGGGACAGGGGGCTCCGGGGAGCTGTTTTTT.